A single sample gave rise to the 5 T cell receptor beta chains below, sequenced in a study of T cells in localized non-small cell lung cancer. Data came from immunoSEQ multiplex PCR; TCRdb stores just in-frame clones and leaves some out. The sample lists about 36,000 clones, just over 90% seen once, with more than 5.5% in the top ten. The sequences come from peripheral blood, collected before any cancer treatment. These receptor sequences come from a female donor older than 55 with stage I lung adenocarcinoma.

V usage is TRBV29-1 and J usage is TRBJ1-1; 7 bases fit TRBD1. The CDR3 runs 13 residues. Germline V CDR1 and CDR2: SQVTM, ANQGSEA. After removal of 0 bases from V and 10 bases from J, the junction contained 8 bases not matched to a gene. The CDR3 DNA sequence: TGCAGCGTTGAAGAAGGGGGCGGCGGTCTAGCTTTCTTT. Its translation is CSVEEGGGGLAFF.

The chain uses TRBV19 and TRBJ2-7, with D perhaps TRBD1 (5 bases). This CDR3 has 15 residues. The germline V gene encodes CDR1 LNHDA and CDR2 SQIVND (reference sequence). Trimming left V 2 bases short and J 0 bases short, with 11 bases between. CDR3 sequence (DNA): TGTGCCAGTAGTATAACCCAGGGTGTCTCCTACGAGCAGTACTTC. This encodes CASSITQGVSYEQYF.

Turning to this clone: An end of the junction differs from the germline gene, which may be a read error. This chain uses TRBV7-7 with TRBJ2-1; 8 nucleotides agree with TRBD2. This CDR3 contains 13 residues. Germline lookup yields CDR1 SSHAT and CDR2 FNYEAQ (reference sequence). CDR3 coding DNA: TGTGCTAGCAGCTTAGCGGCTAGCGGGGAGCAGTTCTTC. Translating it yields CASSLAASGEQFF.

V usage is TRBV5-1 and J usage is TRBJ2-7; possibly TRBD2 for D (6 bases). V was pared by 3 bases and J by 7 bases, with 11 bases between. The CDR3 runs 12 residues. Germline loops: CDR1 SGHRS, CDR2 YFSETQ. The CDR3 DNA reads as TGCGCCAGCAGCTGGGGGGAAGGGGAGCAGTACTTC. Translating gives CASSWGEGEQYF.

The chain joins TRBV7-8 to TRBJ2-1; weak D call: TRBD2 (6 bases). CDR3 length: 16 residues. Germline V CDR1 and CDR2: SGHVS, FQNEAQ. V was cut by 5 bases and J by 7 bases, with 21 bases left in between. CDR3 amino acids: CASSTQTSGRANEQFF. The CDR3, as DNA: TGTGCCAGCAGCACCCAGACTAGTGGGCGGGCAAATGAGCAGTTCTTC.